This T cell receptor beta chain was sequenced for a study of monozygotic twins with inflammatory bowel disease. Study conclusions and caveats: The authors note that differing immunosuppressive treatments may have added variability to patient repertoires.

On this clonotype: What it binds is unknown.

Both the TCRalpha cDNA and the TCRbeta cDNA were taken through two nested PCRs, lasting approximately 16 and 10 cycles. TCRdb reanalyzed the 5' RACE reads and collapses them to one entry per CDR3 protein, without DNA. This table lists about 140,000 distinct CDR3 sequences. This TCR came from a human donor with ulcerative colitis or Crohn's disease, or a healthy co-twin of an affected twin (not recorded which). Sequenced material: blood.

CDR3: CSVQGLAGSEQFF. This sequence joins TRBV20-1 and TRBJ2-1; TCRdb picks TRBD2, but there is no DNA to check that call. The CDR3 contains 13 residues. Germline V gene sequence: CDR1 DFQATT, CDR2 SNEGSKA (reference sequence).